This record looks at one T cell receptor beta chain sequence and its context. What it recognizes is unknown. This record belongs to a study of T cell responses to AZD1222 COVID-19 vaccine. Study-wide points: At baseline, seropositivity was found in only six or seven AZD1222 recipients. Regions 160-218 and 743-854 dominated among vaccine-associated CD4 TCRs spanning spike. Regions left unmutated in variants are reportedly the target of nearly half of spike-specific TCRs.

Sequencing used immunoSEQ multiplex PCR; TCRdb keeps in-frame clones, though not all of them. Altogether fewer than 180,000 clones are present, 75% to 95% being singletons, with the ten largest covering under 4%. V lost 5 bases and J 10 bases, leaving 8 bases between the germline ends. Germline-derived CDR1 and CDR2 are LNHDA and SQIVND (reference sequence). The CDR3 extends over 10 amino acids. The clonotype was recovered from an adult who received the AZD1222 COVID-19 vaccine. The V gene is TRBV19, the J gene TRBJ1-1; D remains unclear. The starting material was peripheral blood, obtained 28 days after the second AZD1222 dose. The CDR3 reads CASSSHGAFF. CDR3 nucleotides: TGTGCCAGTAGTTCCCATGGAGCTTTCTTT.